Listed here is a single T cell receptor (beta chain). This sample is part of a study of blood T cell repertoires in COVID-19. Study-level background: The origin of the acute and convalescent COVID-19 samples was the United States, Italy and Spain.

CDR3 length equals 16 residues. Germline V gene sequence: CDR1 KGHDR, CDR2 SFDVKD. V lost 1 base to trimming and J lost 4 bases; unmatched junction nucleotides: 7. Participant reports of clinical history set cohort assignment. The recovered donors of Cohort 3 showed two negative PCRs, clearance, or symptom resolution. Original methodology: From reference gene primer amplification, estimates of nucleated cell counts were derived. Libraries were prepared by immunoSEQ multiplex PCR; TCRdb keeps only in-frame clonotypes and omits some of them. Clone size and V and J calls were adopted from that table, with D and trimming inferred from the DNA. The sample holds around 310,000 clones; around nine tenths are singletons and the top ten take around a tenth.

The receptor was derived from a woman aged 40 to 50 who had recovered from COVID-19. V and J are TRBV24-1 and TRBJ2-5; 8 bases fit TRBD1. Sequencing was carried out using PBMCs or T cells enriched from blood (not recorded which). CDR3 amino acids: CATSDLTRTGLETQYF. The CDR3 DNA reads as TGTGCCACCAGTGATTTAACTCGGACAGGGCTAGAGACCCAGTACTTC.